The rows below give T cell receptor beta chains drawn from one sample of a study of a mutant IDH1 vaccine in newly diagnosed glioma. TCRdb's table, derived via immunoSEQ multiplex PCR, lists solely in-frame clones and lacks some. The table lists more than 30,000 clones, approximately 89% of them singletons. These receptors' targets are unknown. The starting material was PBMCs, obtained from a glioma patient whose treatment included an IDH1 peptide vaccine. The source of these receptors is a man aged 40-55 years with glioma. Each CDR3 is given with its conserved first and last residue. The order of the fields is D gene, J gene, V gene, clone size, CDR3 protein, CDR3 DNA. A D gene is named only where the DNA matches it firmly. The size of a clone is reported for some rows only, either as once, few or many, or as a class for expanded clones.

NA,TRBJ1-2,TRBV15,NA,CATSSRPQTGGYTF,TGTGCCACCAGCAGTCGGCCACAGACAGGTGGCTACACCTTC
NA,TRBJ2-1,TRBV19,NA,CASSRSTYNEQFF,TGTGCCAGTAGCAGGAGCACTTACAATGAGCAGTTCTTC
NA,TRBJ2-2,TRBV9,NA,CASSASRLPNTGELFF,TGTGCCAGCAGCGCATCCCGGCTCCCAAACACCGGGGAGCTGTTTTTT
NA,TRBJ2-1,TRBV28,NA,CASSRGPYNEQFF,TGTGCCAGCAGCCGCGGCCCCTACAATGAGCAGTTCTTC
NA,TRBJ1-6,TRBV30,NA,CAWSLPGIGRSPLHF,TGTGCCTGGAGTCTCCCTGGGATAGGGCGTTCACCCCTCCACTTT
NA,TRBJ2-3,TRBV11-3,NA,CASSLGQARGSTDTQYF,TGTGCCAGCAGCTTAGGTCAGGCGAGGGGAAGCACAGATACGCAGTATTTT
NA,TRBJ2-1,TRBV11-3,NA,CASSFRAASYNEQFF,TGTGCCAGCAGCTTTAGGGCAGCCTCCTACAATGAGCAGTTCTTC
NA,TRBJ2-3,TRBV6-1,NA,CATKTGPSTDTQYF,TGTGCCACCAAGACAGGACCTAGCACAGATACGCAGTATTTT
NA,TRBJ2-1,TRBV5-1,NA,CASSLAGVRDEQFF,TGCGCCAGCAGCTTGGCCGGGGTACGGGATGAGCAGTTCTTC
NA,TRBJ1-1,TRBV7-2,NA,CASSLYGAANTEAFF,TGTGCCAGCAGCTTATACGGGGCAGCCAACACTGAAGCTTTCTTT
NA,TRBJ2-5,TRBV19,NA,CASGSGTVATQYF,TGTGCCAGTGGCTCCGGGACCGTCGCGACCCAGTACTTC
TRBD1,TRBJ1-4,TRBV28,NA,CASSSRTGFEEKLFF,TGTGCCAGCAGTTCCCGGACAGGGTTTGAGGAAAAACTGTTTTTT
NA,TRBJ1-2,TRBV19,NA,CASSIPGANYGYTF,TGTGCCAGTAGTATACCCGGGGCTAACTATGGCTACACCTTC
NA,TRBJ1-5,TRBV27,once,CASSLTAYSNQPQHF,TGTGCCAGCAGTTTAACCGCATATAGCAATCAGCCCCAGCATTTT
NA,TRBJ1-1,TRBV2,few,CASSEVGLSTEAFF,TGTGCCAGCAGTGAAGTAGGGCTCAGCACTGAAGCTTTCTTT
NA,TRBJ1-5,TRBV30,NA,CAWSVKSRAFYSNQPQHF,TGTGCCTGGAGTGTAAAATCCAGGGCTTTTTATAGCAATCAGCCCCAGCATTTT
TRBD1,TRBJ1-2,TRBV5-6,NA,CASSRMQDRGGYGYTF,TGTGCCAGCAGCCGGATGCAGGACAGGGGTGGCTATGGCTACACCTTC
NA,TRBJ1-1,TRBV4-2,once,CASGGVVGGQAFF,TGTGCCAGCGGTGGGGTGGTTGGGGGGCAAGCTTTCTTT
NA,TRBJ2-7,TRBV18,NA,CASSHTPVVSYEQYF,TGTGCCAGCTCACATACCCCGGTCGTCTCCTACGAGCAGTACTTC
NA,TRBJ1-3,TRBV6-1,NA,CASSGNHESGNTIYF,TGTGCCAGCAGTGGTAACCACGAATCAGGAAACACCATATATTTT
TRBD1,TRBJ1-5,TRBV2,NA,CASRGQGPNQPQHF,TGTGCCAGCAGGGGACAGGGACCCAATCAGCCCCAGCATTTT
NA,TRBJ1-5,TRBV19,NA,CASINGQHSNQPQHF,TGTGCCAGTATTAATGGGCAGCATAGCAATCAGCCCCAGCATTTT
TRBD1,TRBJ1-2,TRBV27,NA,CASSGTGGGGYTF,TGTGCCAGCAGTGGGACAGGGGGCGGTGGCTACACCTTC
TRBD1,TRBJ1-4,TRBV6-6,NA,CASSSSGGWNEKLFF,TGTGCCAGCAGCTCTTCAGGGGGTTGGAATGAAAAACTGTTTTTT
NA,TRBJ1-1,TRBV28,NA,CASRLPGHGNTEAFF,TGTGCCAGCAGGCTTCCGGGACACGGGAACACTGAAGCTTTCTTT
NA,TRBJ2-1,TRBV27,NA,CASRRDFSYNEQFF,TGTGCCAGCAGAAGGGACTTCTCCTACAATGAGCAGTTCTTC
NA,TRBJ2-3,TRBV11-2,once,CASSLGRVGTDTQYF,TGTGCCAGCAGCTTAGGTCGGGTAGGCACAGATACGCAGTATTTT